A selection of T cell receptor beta chains follows, all from one sample in a study of OX40 agonist ivuxolimab in advanced cancers. Libraries were prepared by immunoSEQ multiplex PCR; TCRdb keeps only in-frame clonotypes and omits some of them. The table lists tens of thousands of clones, around four fifths of them singletons. The starting material was CD4+ or CD8+ T cells sorted from blood, obtained in a trial of the OX40 agonist ivuxolimab. These receptors came from an adult with an advanced solid tumor such as melanoma, head and neck, liver or kidney cancer. Both conserved end residues are trimmed from each CDR3. Fields, in order: J gene, V gene, CDR3 protein.

>TRBJ2-3|TRBV6-6
ASRPRDRGGDTQY
>TRBJ1-6|TRBV11-3
ASSPGAISPLH
>TRBJ2-3|TRBV18
ASSTPLSRSDTQY
>TRBJ1-2|TRBV13
ASSWGEGYNYGYT
>TRBJ1-4|TRBV2
ASQAGDEKLF
>TRBJ2-5|TRBV4-2
ASSHGLAGGKGGETQY
>TRBJ2-6|TRBV7-6
ASSLALSGANVLT
>TRBJ2-7|TRBV6-5
ASSYRESYEQY
>TRBJ1-3|TRBV15
ATSRDFTGNSGNTIY
>TRBJ2-7|TRBV19
ASRLRTGPSYEQY
>TRBJ2-3|TRBV11-3
ASSSDLDTQY
>TRBJ2-1|TRBV12-5
ASGPFSMRGAGRDEQF
>TRBJ1-6|TRBV7-6
ASSADRASYNSPLH
>TRBJ2-7|TRBV7-3
ASSQSGGVFPYEQY
>TRBJ2-3|TRBV5-8
ASSSSGGLTDTQY
>TRBJ2-3|TRBV5-1
ASSLAGPVSSRDTQY
>TRBJ1-2|TRBV10-3
AILAGTRLHNYGYT
>TRBJ2-5|TRBV5-1
ASSLSGGGETQY
>TRBJ2-7|TRBV15
ATSRSRGNSYEQY
>TRBJ2-2|TRBV11-3
ASSLVLADTGELF
>TRBJ2-3|TRBV5-1
ASSLGRGGFFTDTQY
>TRBJ1-1|TRBV7-7
ASSQAGDTEAF